This T cell receptor beta chain is drawn from a study of PD-L1 blockade in urothelial cancer. TCRdb's table, derived via immunoSEQ multiplex PCR, lists solely in-frame clones and lacks some. This table has 100,000 or so clones, around 82% appearing once. The CDR3 spans 14 residues. Deletions cut 6 bases from V and 7 bases from J, with 19 bases between. The germline V gene encodes CDR1 KGHSH and CDR2 LQKENI. The sequence was collected from a man aged 45-60 years with urothelial cancer. The rearrangement uses TRBV18 and TRBJ2-7; tentatively, D is TRBD1 (6 bases). The starting material was PBMCs, obtained around atezolizumab (anti-PD-L1) treatment. CDR3 residues: CASSERLDSQEQYF. Written as DNA, the CDR3 is TGTGCCAGCTCGGAGAGATTGGACAGCCAGGAGCAGTACTTC.